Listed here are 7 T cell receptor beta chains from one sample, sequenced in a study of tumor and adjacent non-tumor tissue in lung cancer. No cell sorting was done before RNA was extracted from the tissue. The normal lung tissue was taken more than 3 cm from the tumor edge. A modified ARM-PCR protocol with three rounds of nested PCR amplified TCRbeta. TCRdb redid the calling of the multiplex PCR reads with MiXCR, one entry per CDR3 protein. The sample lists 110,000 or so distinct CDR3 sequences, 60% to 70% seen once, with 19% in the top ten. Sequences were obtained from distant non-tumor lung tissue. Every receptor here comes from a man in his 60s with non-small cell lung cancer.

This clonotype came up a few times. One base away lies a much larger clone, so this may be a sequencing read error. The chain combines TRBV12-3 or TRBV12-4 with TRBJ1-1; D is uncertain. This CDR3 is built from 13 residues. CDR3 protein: CASSLVSNAEAFF. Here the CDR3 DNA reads TGTGCCAGCAGTTTAGTATCGAACGCTGAAGCTTTCTTT.

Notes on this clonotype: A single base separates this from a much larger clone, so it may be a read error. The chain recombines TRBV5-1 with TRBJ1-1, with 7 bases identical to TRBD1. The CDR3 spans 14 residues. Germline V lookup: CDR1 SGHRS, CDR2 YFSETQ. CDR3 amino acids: CAGSPGQLNTEAFF. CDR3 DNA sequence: TGCGCCGGCAGCCCGGGACAGCTGAACACTGAAGCTTTCTTT.

This CDR3 reads CASTFKGEQFF. CDR3 coding DNA: TGTGCCAGTACCTTTAAGGGTGAGCAGTTCTTC. The chain is built from TRBV19 and TRBJ2-1, with unresolved D. Trimming took off 7 bases at V and 9 bases at J, with 10 bases between the two ends. The CDR3 is 11 residues long. Germline V CDR1 and CDR2: LNHDA, SQIVND (reference sequence).

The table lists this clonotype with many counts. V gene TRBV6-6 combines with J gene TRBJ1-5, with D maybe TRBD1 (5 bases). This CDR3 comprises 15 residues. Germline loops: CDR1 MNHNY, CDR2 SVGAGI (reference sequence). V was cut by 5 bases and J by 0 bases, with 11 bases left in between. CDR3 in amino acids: CASSNPGGSNQPQHF. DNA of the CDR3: TGTGCCAGCAGTAACCCTGGGGGTAGCAATCAGCCCCAGCATTTT.

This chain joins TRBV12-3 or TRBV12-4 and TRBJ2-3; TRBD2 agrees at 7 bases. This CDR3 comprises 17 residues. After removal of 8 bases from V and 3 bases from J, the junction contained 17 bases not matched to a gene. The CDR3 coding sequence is TGTGCCAGCCCTTCCACACCTGGGGGGGGGTGGACAGATACGCAGTATTTT. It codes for CASPSTPGGGWTDTQYF.

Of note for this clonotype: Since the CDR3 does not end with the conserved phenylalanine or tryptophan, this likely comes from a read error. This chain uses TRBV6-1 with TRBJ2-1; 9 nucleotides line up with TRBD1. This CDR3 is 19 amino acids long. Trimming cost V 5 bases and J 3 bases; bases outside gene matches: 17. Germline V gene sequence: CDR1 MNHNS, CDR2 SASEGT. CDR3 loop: CASSPRHSQGTGRYNEQFL. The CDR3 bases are TGTGCCAGCAGTCCCCGTCATAGTCAAGGGACAGGGCGCTACAATGAGCAGTTCCTC.

CDR3: CASRPRTGVVDTPLHF. The CDR3 nucleotides are TGCGCCAGCAGACCTAGAACAGGGGTAGTCGATACACCCCTCCACTTT. V usage is TRBV5-1 and J usage is TRBJ1-6; 7 bases map to TRBD1. CDR3 length equals 16 residues. V dropped 5 bases and J dropped 11; count of bases not matched to a gene: 16. CDR1 is SGHRS and CDR2 is YFSETQ in the germline V gene.